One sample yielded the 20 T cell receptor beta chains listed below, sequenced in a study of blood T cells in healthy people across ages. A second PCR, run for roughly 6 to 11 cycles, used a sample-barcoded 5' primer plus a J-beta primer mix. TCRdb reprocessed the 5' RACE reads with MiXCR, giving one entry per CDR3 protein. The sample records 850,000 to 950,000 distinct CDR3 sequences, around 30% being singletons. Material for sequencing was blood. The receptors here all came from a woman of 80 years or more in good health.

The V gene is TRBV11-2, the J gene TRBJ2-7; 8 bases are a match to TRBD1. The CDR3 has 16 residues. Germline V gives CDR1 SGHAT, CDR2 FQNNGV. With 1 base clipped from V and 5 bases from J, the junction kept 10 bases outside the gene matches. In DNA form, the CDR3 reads TGTGCCAGCAGCTTAGTTGACAGGGGTAGGGCCAACGAGCAGTACTTC. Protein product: CASSLVDRGRANEQYF.

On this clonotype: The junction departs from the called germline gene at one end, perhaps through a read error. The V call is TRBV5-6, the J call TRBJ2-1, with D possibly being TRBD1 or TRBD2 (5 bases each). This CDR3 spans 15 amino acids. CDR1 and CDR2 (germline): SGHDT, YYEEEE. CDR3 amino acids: CVSSPWDDSYNEQFF. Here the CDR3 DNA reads TGTGTCAGCAGCCCCTGGGACGACTCCTACAATGAGCAGTTCTTC.

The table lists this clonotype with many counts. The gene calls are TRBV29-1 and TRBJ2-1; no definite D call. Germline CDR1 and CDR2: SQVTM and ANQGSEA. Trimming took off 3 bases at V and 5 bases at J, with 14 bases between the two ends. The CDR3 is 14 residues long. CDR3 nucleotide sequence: TGCAGCGTTGAGCTCCTGAACAGAAACAATGAGCAGTTCTTC. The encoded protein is CSVELLNRNNEQFF.

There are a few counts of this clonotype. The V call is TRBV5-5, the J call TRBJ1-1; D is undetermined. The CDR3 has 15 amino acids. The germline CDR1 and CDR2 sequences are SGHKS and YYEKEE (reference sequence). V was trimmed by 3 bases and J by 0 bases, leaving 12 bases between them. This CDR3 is CASSSSLNLNTEAFF. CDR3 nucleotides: TGTGCCAGCAGCTCCTCACTGAACCTGAACACTGAAGCTTTCTTT.

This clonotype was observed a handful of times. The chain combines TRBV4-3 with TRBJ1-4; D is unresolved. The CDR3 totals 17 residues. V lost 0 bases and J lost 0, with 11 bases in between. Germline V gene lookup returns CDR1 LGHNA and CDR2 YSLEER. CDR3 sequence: CASSQDLVLTTNEKLFF. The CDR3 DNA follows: TGCGCCAGCAGCCAAGATTTAGTCCTCACAACTAATGAAAAACTGTTTTTT.

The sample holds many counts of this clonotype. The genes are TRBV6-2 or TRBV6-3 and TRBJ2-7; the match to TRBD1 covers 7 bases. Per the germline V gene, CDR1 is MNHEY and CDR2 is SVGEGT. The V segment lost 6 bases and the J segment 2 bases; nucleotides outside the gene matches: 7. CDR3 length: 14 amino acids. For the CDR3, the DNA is TGTGCCAGCAGACGACAGGGCGCGACCTACGAGCAGTACTTC. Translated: CASRRQGATYEQYF.

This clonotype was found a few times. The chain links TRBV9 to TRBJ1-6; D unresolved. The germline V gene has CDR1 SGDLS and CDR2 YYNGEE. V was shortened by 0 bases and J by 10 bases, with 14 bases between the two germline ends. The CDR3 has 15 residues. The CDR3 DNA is TGTGCCAGCAGCGTAGATGGGTCAGGTGGATCACCCCTCCACTTT. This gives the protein CASSVDGSGGSPLHF.

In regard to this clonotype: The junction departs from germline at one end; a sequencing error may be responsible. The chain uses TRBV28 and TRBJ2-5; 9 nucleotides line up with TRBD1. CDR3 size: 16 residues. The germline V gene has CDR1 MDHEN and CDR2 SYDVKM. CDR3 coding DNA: TGTGCCAGCAGTTTATGGGGACAGGGAAGTCAAGGGACCCAGTACTTC. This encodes CASSLWGQGSQGTQYF.

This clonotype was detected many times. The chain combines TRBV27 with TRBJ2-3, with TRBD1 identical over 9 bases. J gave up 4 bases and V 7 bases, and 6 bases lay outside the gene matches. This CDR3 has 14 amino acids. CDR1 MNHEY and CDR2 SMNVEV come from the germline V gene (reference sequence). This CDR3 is CASKIQGAADTQYF. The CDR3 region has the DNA TGTGCCAGCAAAATACAGGGGGCGGCAGATACGCAGTATTTT.

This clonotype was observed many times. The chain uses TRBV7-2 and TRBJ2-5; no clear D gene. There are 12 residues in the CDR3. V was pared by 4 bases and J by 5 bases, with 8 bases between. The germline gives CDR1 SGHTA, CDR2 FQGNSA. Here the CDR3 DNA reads TGTGCCAGCAGCTCAAAGTTGGAGACCCAGTACTTC. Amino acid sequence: CASSSKLETQYF.

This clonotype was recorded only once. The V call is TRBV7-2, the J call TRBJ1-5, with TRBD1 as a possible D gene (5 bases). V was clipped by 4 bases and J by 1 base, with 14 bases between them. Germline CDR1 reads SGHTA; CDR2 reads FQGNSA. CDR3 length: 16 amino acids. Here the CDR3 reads CASSWGPPGSNQPQHF. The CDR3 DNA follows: TGTGCCAGCAGCTGGGGCCCCCCAGGCAGCAATCAGCCCCAGCATTTT.

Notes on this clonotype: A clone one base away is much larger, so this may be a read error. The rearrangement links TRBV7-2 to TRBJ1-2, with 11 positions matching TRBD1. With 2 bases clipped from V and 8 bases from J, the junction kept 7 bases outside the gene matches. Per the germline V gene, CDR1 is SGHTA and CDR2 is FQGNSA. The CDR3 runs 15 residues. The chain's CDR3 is CTSSLRTGGAGGYTF. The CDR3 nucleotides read TGTACCAGCAGCTTAAGGACAGGGGGCGCGGGAGGCTACACCTTC.

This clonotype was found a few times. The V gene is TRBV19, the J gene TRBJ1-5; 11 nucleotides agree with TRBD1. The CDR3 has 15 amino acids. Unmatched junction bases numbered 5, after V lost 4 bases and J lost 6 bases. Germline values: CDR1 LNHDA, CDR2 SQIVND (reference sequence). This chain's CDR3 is CASSTGQGAAQPQHF. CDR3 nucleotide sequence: TGTGCCAGTAGTACCGGACAGGGGGCTGCTCAGCCCCAGCATTTT. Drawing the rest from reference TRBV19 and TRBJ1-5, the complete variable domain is DGGITQSPKYLFRKEGQNVTLSCEQNLNHDAMYWYRQDPGQGLRLIYYSQIVNDFQKGDIAEGYSVSREKKESFPLTVTSAQKNPTAFYLCASSTGQGAAQPQHFGDGTRLSIL.

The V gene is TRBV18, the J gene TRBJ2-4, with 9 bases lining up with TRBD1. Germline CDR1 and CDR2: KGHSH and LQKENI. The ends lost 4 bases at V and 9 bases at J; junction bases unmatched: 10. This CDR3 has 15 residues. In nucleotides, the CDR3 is TGTGCCAGCTCACTCCTAACAGGGGGCGCGGGCATTCAGTACTTC. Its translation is CASSLLTGGAGIQYF.

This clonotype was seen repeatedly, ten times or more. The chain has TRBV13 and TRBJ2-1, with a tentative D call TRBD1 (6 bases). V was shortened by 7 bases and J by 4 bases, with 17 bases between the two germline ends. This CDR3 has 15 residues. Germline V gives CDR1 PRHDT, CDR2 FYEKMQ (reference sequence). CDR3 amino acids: CASTPSWGPYNEQFF. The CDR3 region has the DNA TGTGCCAGCACCCCGAGCTGGGGGCCGTACAATGAGCAGTTCTTC.

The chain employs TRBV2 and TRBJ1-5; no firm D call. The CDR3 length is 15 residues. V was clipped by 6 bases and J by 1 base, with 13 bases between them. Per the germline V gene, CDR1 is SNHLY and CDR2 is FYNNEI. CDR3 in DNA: TGTGCCAGCAGCCCCGGAGGGCGGAGCAATCAGCCCCAGCATTTT. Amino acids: CASSPGGRSNQPQHF.

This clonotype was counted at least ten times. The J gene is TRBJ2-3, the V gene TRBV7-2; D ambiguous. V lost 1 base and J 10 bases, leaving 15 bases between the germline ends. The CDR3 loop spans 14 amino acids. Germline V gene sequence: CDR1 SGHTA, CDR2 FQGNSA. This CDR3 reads CASSLVTTEVSQYF. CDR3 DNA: TGTGCCAGCAGCTTAGTTACTACTGAGGTCTCGCAGTATTTT.

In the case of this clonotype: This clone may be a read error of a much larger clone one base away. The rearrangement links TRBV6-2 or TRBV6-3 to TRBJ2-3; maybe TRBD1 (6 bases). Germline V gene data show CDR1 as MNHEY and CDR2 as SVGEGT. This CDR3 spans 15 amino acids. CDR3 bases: TGTGTCAGCAGTTACCTGGGGGCCCGCACAGATACGCAGTATTTT. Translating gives CVSSYLGARTDTQYF.

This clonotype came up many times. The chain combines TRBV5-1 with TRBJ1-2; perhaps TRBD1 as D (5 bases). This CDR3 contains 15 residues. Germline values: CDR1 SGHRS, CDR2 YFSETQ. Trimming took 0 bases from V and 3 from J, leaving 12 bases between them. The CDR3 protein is CASSLEGAGHYGYTF. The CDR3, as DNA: TGCGCCAGCAGCTTGGAAGGCGCGGGACACTATGGCTACACCTTC. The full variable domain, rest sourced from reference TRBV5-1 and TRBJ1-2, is KAGVTQTPRYLIKTRGQQVTLSCSPISGHRSVSWYQQTPGQGLQFLFEYFSETQRNKGNFPGRFSGRQFSNSRSEMNVSTLELGDSALYLCASSLEGAGHYGYTFGSGTRLTVV.

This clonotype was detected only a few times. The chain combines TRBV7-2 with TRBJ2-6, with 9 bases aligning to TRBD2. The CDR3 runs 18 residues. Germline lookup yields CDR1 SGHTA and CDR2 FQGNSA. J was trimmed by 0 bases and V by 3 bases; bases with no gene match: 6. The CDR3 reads CASSFKASGTSGANVLTF. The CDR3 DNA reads TGTGCCAGCAGCTTTAAGGCTAGCGGGACCTCTGGGGCCAACGTCCTGACTTTC.